The sequence of this T cell receptor beta chain was determined in a study of Tregs in tolerant kidney transplant recipients. The assay was immunoSEQ multiplex PCR, and TCRdb's table has in-frame clones only and misses some. Among tens of thousands of clones, roughly 91% were seen once, and the ten largest hold around 1.4%. Trimming pared 3 bases from V and 2 bases from J, leaving 11 bases between. Germline lookup yields CDR1 SGHNT and CDR2 YYREEE (reference sequence). The CDR3 is made up of 14 amino acids. The nonmyeloablative bone marrow transplants came from related graft donors, with transient mixed chimerism.

The starting material was CD4+ T cells from blood (PBMCs), obtained 24 months after the transplant. The TCR comes from a human patient who received a combined kidney and bone marrow transplant. Some T cells may arise from the graft donor. The rearrangement links TRBV5-4 to TRBJ2-5; D perhaps matches TRBD1 (6 bases). The CDR3 DNA reads TGTGCCAGCAGCTCCACACAGGGTCAAGAGACCCAGTACTTC. As protein: CASSSTQGQETQYF.